This T cell receptor (beta chain) was documented in a study of blood T cell repertoires in COVID-19. Study-wide context: Sites across the United States, Italy and Spain contributed samples from acute and convalescent COVID-19. PBMCs, B-cell-depleted T cells, or T cells were the source of the cDNA or gDNA that made up the material.

In the original analysis: Amplified reference gene primers provided the basis for estimating nucleated cell counts. Method: immunoSEQ multiplex PCR; TCRdb's copy keeps in-frame clones and lacks some. That table gives V, J and clone size, and the DNA gave D and trimming. Seen here are about 30,000 clones, 75% to 85% observed once, and the top ten hold under 9.5%. CDR3 length: 16 residues. Trimming left V 2 bases short and J 0 bases short, with 11 bases between. Per germline, CDR1 LNHDA and CDR2 SQIVND (reference sequence). The J gene is TRBJ1-5, the V gene TRBV19, with D possibly TRBD1 on 6 matching bases. Sequencing was done on a sample of peripheral blood. The origin of this receptor is a man older than 75 with active COVID-19. Here the CDR3 DNA reads TGTGCCAGTAGTATATCGGACAGATATAGCAATCAGCCCCAGCATTTT. It codes for CASSISDRYSNQPQHF. Supplemented by reference TRBV19 and TRBJ1-5, the full variable domain reads DGGITQSPKYLFRKEGQNVTLSCEQNLNHDAMYWYRQDPGQGLRLIYYSQIVNDFQKGDIAEGYSVSREKKESFPLTVTSAQKNPTAFYLCASSISDRYSNQPQHFGDGTRLSIL.